This entry lists 23 T cell receptor beta chains sequenced from one sample in a study of blood T cells in healthy people across ages. Through a sample-barcoded 5' primer and a J-beta primer mix, a second PCR was run for about 6 to 11 cycles. MiXCR, applied by TCRdb to the 5' RACE reads, yields one record per CDR3 protein. The table records hundreds of thousands of distinct CDR3 sequences, 25% to 30% of them present only once. The sample comprised blood. The source of these receptors is a woman between 70 and 85 years old in good health.

The chain combines TRBV24-1 with TRBJ2-3; the match to TRBD1 covers 11 bases. Germline lookup yields CDR1 KGHDR and CDR2 SFDVKD. The CDR3 runs 17 residues. Trimming took 4 bases from V and 1 from J; bases not matched to a gene: 6. CDR3 residues: CATSESGQGARTDTQYF. CDR3 nucleotides: TGTGCCACCAGTGAGAGCGGACAGGGGGCTCGCACAGATACGCAGTATTTT.

This rearrangement joins TRBV18 to TRBJ2-2; no reliable D call. The germline V gene encodes CDR1 KGHSH and CDR2 LQKENI. Trimming shortened V by 3 bases and J by 7 bases, and 9 bases separated the two germline ends. The CDR3 has 13 amino acids. CDR3 DNA: TGTGCCAGCTCACCTGGCCTCGGCGGGGAGCTGTTTTTT. Translated: CASSPGLGGELFF. Together with reference TRBV18 and TRBJ2-2, the CDR3 gives the full variable domain: NAGVMQNPRHLVRRRGQEARLRCSPMKGHSHVYWYRQLPEEGLKFMVYLQKENIIDESGMPKERFSAEFPKEGPSILRIQQVVRGDSAAYFCASSPGLGGELFFGEGSRLTVL.

The chain couples TRBV7-9 to TRBJ2-5; 8 bases line up with TRBD2. Germline-derived CDR1 and CDR2 are SEHNR and FQNEAQ (reference sequence). The CDR3 is 15 residues long. V was clipped by 3 bases and J by 2 bases; unmatched bases: 5. CDR3 nucleotides: TGTGCCAGCAGCTTCCAGCGGGAGTCGCAAGAGACCCAGTACTTC. Translation gives CASSFQRESQETQYF.

The genes are TRBV12-3 or TRBV12-4 and TRBJ2-5; D possibly corresponds to TRBD2 (6 bases). The DNA end favors TRBJ2-1, so the J call may be wrong. The CDR3 has 15 amino acids. The CDR3 nucleotides are TGTGCCAGCAGTTTTGGGGACTTGCTGGGATCTGAGCAGTTCTTC. Translating gives CASSFGDLLGSEQFF.

There are many counts of this clonotype. This chain links TRBV28 with TRBJ2-5, with 11 nucleotides matching TRBD1. TRBJ2-7 explains the end of the DNA better; the J call may be wrong. Germline CDR1 is MDHEN and CDR2 is SYDVKM. This CDR3 is 17 amino acids long. The CDR3 nucleotides read TGTGCCAGCAGTCCACCCCTTTGGGACAGGGGGTCCTACGAGCAGTACTTC. Translating it yields CASSPPLWDRGSYEQYF.

This clonotype was seen only a few times. The chain carries TRBV4-1 and TRBJ1-6; perhaps TRBD1 as D (6 bases). Trimming took off 1 base at V and 10 bases at J, with 14 bases between the two ends. The CDR3 has 15 residues. Germline values: CDR1 MGHRA, CDR2 YSYEKL. The CDR3 is CASSQAGRGKSPLHF. In nucleotides, the CDR3 is TGCGCCAGCAGCCAAGCGGGCAGGGGTAAATCACCCCTCCACTTT.

This clonotype was picked up a small number of times. CDR3 sequence: CASNLKPLSEQYF. The CDR3 DNA follows: TGTGCCAGCAACCTTAAGCCCCTCTCCGAGCAGTACTTC. The chain uses TRBV5-5 and TRBJ2-7; D is ambiguous. The length of the CDR3 is 13 residues. Per germline, CDR1 SGHKS and CDR2 YYEKEE (reference sequence). The V and J ends lost 6 bases and 6 bases respectively, with 16 bases between them. Using reference TRBV5-5 and TRBJ2-7 for the parts outside the CDR3, the full variable domain is DAGVTQSPTHLIKTRGQQVTLRCSPISGHKSVSWYQQVLGQGPQFIFQYYEKEERGRGNFPDRFSARQFPNYSSELNVNALLLGDSALYLCASNLKPLSEQYFGPGTRLTVT.

This rearrangement joins TRBV20-1 to TRBJ2-7; 14 bases fit TRBD2. Near its end, the DNA agrees better with TRBJ2-5, so the J call may be wrong. The CDR3 loop spans 16 amino acids. The V gene's germline CDR1 is DFQATT and CDR2 SNEGSKA (reference sequence). Written as DNA, the CDR3 is TGCAGTGCCTCGGGACTAGCGGGGGATTTACACGAGACCCAGTACTTC. Translation: CSASGLAGDLHETQYF.

This clonotype has more than one count but fewer than ten. The chain combines TRBV5-1 with TRBJ1-2; 10 bases match TRBD1. Per the germline V gene, CDR1 is SGHRS and CDR2 is YFSETQ. The trim removed 4 bases at V and 7 bases at J, leaving 7 bases unmatched. This CDR3 comprises 14 residues. CDR3 in DNA: TGCGCCAGCAGCACGCCGGACAGGGGGGTTGGCTACACCTTC. Its translation is CASSTPDRGVGYTF.

The table lists this clonotype with a few counts. One junction end disagrees with the germline gene, perhaps due to a read error. The rearrangement uses TRBV5-1 and TRBJ1-4; tentative D call: TRBD1 (6 bases). Germline lookup yields CDR1 SGHRS and CDR2 YFSETQ. The CDR3 has 15 amino acids. This CDR3 reads CASSSRGGINEKLVF. The CDR3 DNA is TGCGCCAGCAGCTCGAGGGGGGGGATTAATGAAAAACTGGTTTTT.

The rearrangement links TRBV20-1 to TRBJ2-1, with TRBD2 identical over 9 bases. Germline assignment: CDR1 DFQATT and CDR2 SNEGSKA (reference sequence). The CDR3 has 15 residues. Trimming took 2 bases from V and 5 from J; bases not matched to a gene: 7. The CDR3: CSARHPAGGNNEQFF. CDR3 bases: TGCAGTGCTAGACACCCAGCGGGGGGAAACAATGAGCAGTTCTTC.

CDR3 coding DNA: TGTGCCAGCAGCCCCAGGGTGGCAACTAATGAAAAACTGTTTTTT. Protein product: CASSPRVATNEKLFF. The chain uses TRBV7-2 and TRBJ1-4, with a possible D match to TRBD1 (5 bases). V lost 5 bases to trimming and J lost 0 bases, with 10 bases between them. The CDR3 has 15 residues. CDR1 and CDR2 (germline): SGHTA, FQGNSA.

This clonotype was counted between two and nine times. The chain links TRBV12-3 or TRBV12-4 to TRBJ2-5; unclear D gene. The DNA end favors TRBJ2-1, so the J call may be wrong. This CDR3 contains 13 residues. The CDR3 nucleotides are TGTGCCAGCACCACGACCCTGGGCAATGAGCAGTTCTTC. Translating it yields CASTTTLGNEQFF.

This clonotype was seen a handful of times. This chain links TRBV7-2 with TRBJ2-5, with D possibly matching TRBD1 (6 bases). The better agreement between TRBJ2-7 and the DNA end casts doubt on the J call. Germline CDR1 reads SGHTA; CDR2 reads FQGNSA. This CDR3 is built from 12 residues. CDR3 in amino acids: CASSSHRDEQYF. The DNA for the CDR3 is TGTGCCAGCAGCTCACACAGGGACGAGCAGTACTTC.

This clonotype has just a few counts. This chain links TRBV25-1 with TRBJ2-5; no firm D call. Trimming removed 5 bases at V and 5 bases at J, with 12 bases between. Germline V gene data show CDR1 as MGHDK and CDR2 as SYGVNS. The CDR3 spans 13 residues. The CDR3 spells CASSPVSRETQYF. The DNA for the CDR3 is TGTGCCAGCAGTCCAGTAAGTCGGGAGACCCAGTACTTC.

In its sample, this clonotype was seen many times. The V call is TRBV7-6, the J call TRBJ2-2, with TRBD2 identical over 7 bases. With V trimmed by 1 base and J by 4 bases, 6 bases remained unmatched. The CDR3 consists of 16 residues. Per the germline V gene, CDR1 is SGHVS and CDR2 is FNYEAQ. The CDR3 region is CASSLGEGWSTGELFF. Here the CDR3 DNA reads TGTGCCAGCAGCTTAGGGGAGGGGTGGAGCACCGGGGAGCTGTTTTTT.

This clonotype has a handful of counts. The V and J genes are TRBV6-2 or TRBV6-3 and TRBJ2-1; 7 nucleotides line up with TRBD2. V was clipped by 6 bases and J by 11 bases; unmatched bases: 13. Per the germline V gene, CDR1 is MNHEY and CDR2 is SVGEGT. The CDR3 has 14 amino acids. Here the CDR3 DNA reads TGTGCCAGCAGCCCACGGGGGGAAGCGAGACAGCAGTTCTTC. Protein product: CASSPRGEARQQFF.

In its sample, this clonotype was seen once. The rearrangement links TRBV7-9 to TRBJ1-6, with no clear D. The ends were cut back, 5 bases at V and 9 bases at J, with 11 bases in the middle. Per the germline V gene, CDR1 is SEHNR and CDR2 is FQNEAQ (reference sequence). The CDR3 covers 13 residues. CDR3 protein: CASSPERGSPLHF. The CDR3 coding sequence is TGTGCCAGCAGCCCGGAGCGGGGTTCACCCCTCCACTTT.

V gene TRBV6-5 combines with J gene TRBJ2-6; TRBD1 or TRBD2 may be the D gene (6 bases each). The V gene lost 8 bases and the J gene lost 1 base, with 12 bases spanning the gap. CDR1 and CDR2 (germline): MNHEY, SVGAGI. The CDR3 sequence is 15 residues long. The CDR3, as DNA: TGTGCCAGCTCCCCGGGGGCATCTGGGGCCAACGTCCTGACTTTC. Residues: CASSPGASGANVLTF.

Notes on this clonotype: Because the CDR3 is missing its conserved closing phenylalanine or tryptophan, this is likely a read error. This chain links TRBV28 with TRBJ2-7, with 7 bases identical to TRBD2. This CDR3 is 14 amino acids long. Germline assignment: CDR1 MDHEN and CDR2 SYDVKM. CDR3 coding DNA: TGCGCCAGCATCCGCAGCGGGAATAGCTACGAGCAGTACTCC. As protein: CASIRSGNSYEQYS.

The chain joins TRBV29-1 to TRBJ2-4; D possibly corresponds to TRBD1 (6 bases). This CDR3 is built from 11 residues. Germline V gene lookup returns CDR1 SQVTM and CDR2 ANQGSEA. The V end was cut by 4 bases, the J end by 10 bases, with 11 bases between. CDR3 protein: CSVAQGKIQYF. In nucleotides, the CDR3 is TGCAGCGTTGCACAGGGAAAAATTCAGTACTTC. Drawing the rest from reference TRBV29-1 and TRBJ2-4, the complete variable domain is SAVISQKPSRDICQRGTSLTIQCQVDSQVTMMFWYRQQPGQSLTLIATANQGSEATYESGFVIDKFPISRPNLTFSTLTVSNMSPEDSSIYLCSVAQGKIQYFGAGTRLSVL.

This clonotype was counted a few times. The CDR3 loop is CSARDPTSGPYEQYF. The CDR3 nucleotides read TGCAGTGCTAGAGATCCGACTAGCGGACCCTACGAGCAGTACTTC. The gene calls are TRBV20-1 and TRBJ2-7; TRBD2 matches at 9 bases. Germline trimming cut 0 bases from V and 2 bases from J; bases unmatched to any gene: 5. This CDR3 is built from 15 residues. Germline lookup yields CDR1 DFQATT and CDR2 SNEGSKA (reference sequence).

This clonotype was detected a few times. J is TRBJ1-5 and V is TRBV20-1; D not certain. Germline CDR1 DFQATT, CDR2 SNEGSKA (reference sequence). Trimming stripped 3 bases from V and 1 base from J, with 10 bases between. This CDR3 has 14 amino acids. This CDR3 is CSASQLQSNQPQHF. CDR3 in DNA: TGCAGTGCTAGTCAGTTACAGAGCAATCAGCCCCAGCATTTT.